These 26 T cell receptor beta chains share one sample of origin, sequenced in a study of shared clonotypes between healthy human individuals. Only CD45RO-negative cells positively selected for CCR7 counted as naive CD8 cells, so terminally differentiated effector memory CD45RA+ cells were excluded. Only in-frame clones appear in the TCRdb table, and some are missing; sequencing was by immunoSEQ multiplex PCR. This table has approximately 2,200,000 clones, 90% to 95% appearing once. What was sequenced was naive CD8+ T cells from PBMCs. These receptors were obtained from a man between 18 and 29 years old in good health. Some clones in this sample may be carry-over from other donors' samples.

This clone was counted a single time. The chain is built from TRBV2 and TRBJ1-4; 8 nucleotides match TRBD1. Germline lookup yields CDR1 SNHLY and CDR2 FYNNEI. The V and J ends lost 7 bases and 7 bases, in that order; junction bases with no gene match: 5. The CDR3 covers 13 residues. The CDR3 DNA is TGTGCCAGCACCGACAGGGGAAGTGAAAAACTGTTTTTT. Translated, it gives CASTDRGSEKLFF.

Concerning this clone: This same CDR3 is encoded by further DNA sequences in the sample. The chain couples TRBV14 to TRBJ2-7; perhaps TRBD1 as D (5 bases). The length of the CDR3 is 14 residues. Deletions cut 1 base from V and 4 bases from J, with 11 bases between. CDR1 and CDR2 from the germline V gene are SGHDN and FVKESK. This CDR3 is CASSQGWGAYEQYF. DNA for the CDR3: TGTGCCAGCAGCCAAGGCTGGGGCGCGTACGAGCAGTACTTC.

The gene calls are TRBV7-9 and TRBJ1-2; D ambiguous. The CDR3 runs to 14 residues. The germline V gene has CDR1 SEHNR and CDR2 FQNEAQ (reference sequence). V was cut by 3 bases and J by 8 bases, with 16 bases left in between. CDR3 nucleotide sequence: TGTGCCAGCAGCTTCATCATGAGGACGAGCGGCTACACCTTC. It yields the protein CASSFIMRTSGYTF.

The chain combines TRBV7-9 with TRBJ2-2; D not certain. The germline gives CDR1 SEHNR, CDR2 FQNEAQ (reference sequence). The germline V and J ends were trimmed by 3 bases and 6 bases, with 11 bases remaining between them. The CDR3 sequence is 14 residues long. CDR3 coding DNA: TGTGCCAGCAGCTTTATGAAGAGCGCCGGGGAGCTGTTTTTT. Translation gives CASSFMKSAGELFF.

The chain recombines TRBV15 with TRBJ1-1, with TRBD1 as a possible D gene (6 bases). Deletions cut 5 bases from V and 2 bases from J, with 18 bases between. This CDR3 contains 16 residues. CDR1 LNHNV and CDR2 YYDKDF come from the germline V gene (reference sequence). The CDR3 coding sequence is TGTGCCACCAGCGGCGAAAGTCCGGACAGAAACACTGAAGCTTTCTTT. This translates into CATSGESPDRNTEAFF.

This sequence joins TRBV29-1 and TRBJ2-1; possible D gene TRBD1, 5 bases. Germline lookup yields CDR1 SQVTM and CDR2 ANQGSEA. The CDR3 extends over 16 amino acids. The ends were cut back, 0 bases at V and 4 bases at J, with 16 bases in the middle. CDR3 in DNA: TGCAGCGTTGAAGATCCAAGGGGCGCTGAATACAATGAGCAGTTCTTC. Translating it yields CSVEDPRGAEYNEQFF.

The rearrangement uses TRBV19 and TRBJ2-1, with unresolved D. The CDR3 has 14 amino acids. V dropped 7 bases and J dropped 4 bases, with 14 bases sitting between them. CDR1 is LNHDA and CDR2 is SQIVND in the germline V gene (reference sequence). The CDR3 here is CASNLYGTYNEQFF. CDR3 in DNA: TGTGCCAGTAACCTTTACGGAACGTACAATGAGCAGTTCTTC.

A few counts support this clone. The sample carries other DNA sequences with the same CDR3. V gene TRBV19 combines with J gene TRBJ2-7; D is possibly TRBD2 (5 bases). CDR3 length: 12 amino acids. Germline V lookup: CDR1 LNHDA, CDR2 SQIVND (reference sequence). Trimming took off 5 bases at V and 0 bases at J, with 5 bases between the two ends. The CDR3 DNA reads as TGTGCCAGTAGTCGGGACTCCTACGAGCAGTACTTC. This gives the protein CASSRDSYEQYF.

This clone came up once. This chain links TRBV27 with TRBJ1-2; possibly TRBD1 for D (5 bases). Germline CDR1 reads MNHEY; CDR2 reads SMNVEV (reference sequence). The CDR3 totals 15 residues. V was pared by 3 bases and J by 6 bases, with 17 bases between. In DNA, the CDR3 is TGTGCCAGCAGTTTGGTTTTAGGGGCAATGGATGGCTACACCTTC. It translates to CASSLVLGAMDGYTF.

This chain joins TRBV5-1 and TRBJ2-7; 8 bases map to TRBD2. CDR3 length: 17 residues. Trimming at V came to 0 bases and at J to 4 bases, leaving 12 bases not matched to a gene. Per germline, CDR1 SGHRS and CDR2 YFSETQ. The CDR3 reads CASSLGPSGSRAYEQYF. CDR3 DNA: TGCGCCAGCAGCTTGGGGCCAAGCGGGAGTCGTGCTTACGAGCAGTACTTC.

The J gene is TRBJ2-7, the V gene TRBV7-9, with D uncertain. Trimming left V 0 bases short and J 9 bases short, with 12 bases between. The CDR3 is 13 amino acids. Looked up from germline, CDR1 is SEHNR and CDR2 is FQNEAQ (reference sequence). CDR3 protein: CASSLAPPQGQYF. CDR3 sequence (DNA): TGTGCCAGCAGCTTAGCGCCCCCCCAAGGGCAGTACTTC.

The J gene is TRBJ1-5, the V gene TRBV4-1; D remains ambiguous. The CDR3 loop spans 14 amino acids. The germline V gene has CDR1 MGHRA and CDR2 YSYEKL. The germline V and J ends were trimmed by 4 bases and 1 base, with 8 bases remaining between them. The CDR3 here is CASSLLGSNQPQHF. CDR3 DNA sequence: TGCGCCAGCAGCCTTCTGGGGAGCAATCAGCCCCAGCATTTT.

The V gene is TRBV7-9, the J gene TRBJ2-5; TRBD2 is a possible D gene (6 bases). CDR1 is SEHNR, CDR2 FQNEAQ, per germline (reference sequence). The V and J ends lost 9 bases and 5 bases respectively, with 10 bases between them. This CDR3 is built from 11 residues. The CDR3 spells CASFGGETQYF. Written as DNA, the CDR3 is TGTGCCAGTTTTGGGGGGGAGACCCAGTACTTC. Combining the CDR3 with reference TRBV7-9 and TRBJ2-5 gives the whole variable domain DTGVSQNPRHKITKRGQNVTFRCDPISEHNRLYWYRQTLGQGPEFLTYFQNEAQLEKSRLLSDRFSAERPKGSFSTLEIQRTEQGDSAMYLCASFGGETQYFGPGTRLLVL.

Note on this clone: The identical CDR3 is also encoded by other nucleotide sequences in the sample. The chain combines TRBV10-3 with TRBJ1-5, with D unresolved. V lost 5 bases and J 1 base, leaving 3 bases between the germline ends. Germline CDR1 ENHRY, CDR2 SYGVKD. This CDR3 contains 12 residues. The CDR3 nucleotides are TGTGCCATCAGTTCAAGCAATCAGCCCCAGCATTTT. This codes for CAISSSNQPQHF.

V gene TRBV7-8 combines with J gene TRBJ1-3, with a tentative D call TRBD1 (5 bases). The V and J ends lost 5 bases and 9 bases respectively, with 29 bases between them. Germline CDR1 SGHVS, CDR2 FQNEAQ. The CDR3 is 18 amino acids. In DNA form, the CDR3 reads TGTGCCAGCAGCCGTACCATCCCCGGGACGGCTCCCGGGGTCACCATATATTTT. Translating it yields CASSRTIPGTAPGVTIYF.

The CDR3 reads CASSEDGPYEQYF. CDR3 DNA: TGTGCCAGCAGCGAAGATGGGCCCTACGAGCAGTACTTC. This chain links TRBV9 with TRBJ2-7; no firm D call. Germline V gives CDR1 SGDLS, CDR2 YYNGEE. This CDR3 is 13 amino acids long. Trimming stripped 3 bases from V and 2 bases from J, with 9 bases between.

The chain's CDR3 is CASSQVQGTSGSLSSYNEQFF. The CDR3, as DNA: TGCGCCAGCAGCCAAGTCCAAGGGACTAGCGGGAGCCTGAGCTCCTACAATGAGCAGTTCTTC. This chain joins TRBV4-1 and TRBJ2-1; 14 bases match TRBD2. V lost 1 base to trimming and J lost 0 bases; unmatched junction nucleotides: 11. From germline, CDR1 is MGHRA and CDR2 YSYEKL. This CDR3 region has 21 residues.

The genes are TRBV7-8 and TRBJ1-5; a possible D gene is TRBD1 (5 bases). Trimming pared 5 bases from V and 4 bases from J, leaving 9 bases between. CDR3 length: 13 residues. Germline-derived CDR1 and CDR2 are SGHVS and FQNEAQ. The CDR3, as DNA: TGTGCCAGCAGCCCCAGGACAAATCAGCCCCAGCATTTT. Protein product: CASSPRTNQPQHF.

Here the CDR3 DNA reads TGTGCCAGCTCACCACCGCGACTAGCGGGAGTATTTGGCGGGGAGCTGTTTTTT. Amino acid sequence: CASSPPRLAGVFGGELFF. The chain carries TRBV18 and TRBJ2-2; TRBD2 aligns across 12 bases. The V and J ends lost 0 bases and 7 bases, in that order; junction bases with no gene match: 9. Germline V gives CDR1 KGHSH, CDR2 LQKENI. The CDR3 sequence is 18 residues long.

This clone was detected once. The J gene is TRBJ2-6, the V gene TRBV29-1, with D tentatively TRBD2 (5 bases). The germline CDR1 and CDR2 sequences are SQVTM and ANQGSEA. V was pared by 3 bases and J by 0 bases, with 18 bases between. The CDR3 loop spans 18 amino acids. The CDR3 nucleotides are TGCAGCGTTGAGGGTTTAGTTGGCGGAGGCTCTGGGGCCAACGTCCTGACTTTC. Residues: CSVEGLVGGGSGANVLTF.

The chain carries TRBV5-6 and TRBJ2-2, with 12 bases fitting TRBD2. The CDR3 covers 18 residues. The germline V gene encodes CDR1 SGHDT and CDR2 YYEEEE. V shed 3 bases, J shed 0 bases, and the junction held 6 bases outside the gene matches. CDR3 nucleotides: TGTGCCAGCAGCTCCGGACTAGCGGGACACGCGAACACCGGGGAGCTGTTTTTT. It codes for CASSSGLAGHANTGELFF.

The chain recombines TRBV14 with TRBJ2-1; D possibly corresponds to TRBD2 (6 bases). The CDR3 runs 15 residues. Germline-derived CDR1 and CDR2 are SGHDN and FVKESK. V was cut by 5 bases and J by 8 bases, with 19 bases left in between. The CDR3 region has the DNA TGTGCCAGCAGCAAAGGAGGGTTGACGCGGTATGAGCAGTTCTTC. Translated: CASSKGGLTRYEQFF.

The gene calls are TRBV19 and TRBJ2-1, with 7 nucleotides matching TRBD2. The germline V gene has CDR1 LNHDA and CDR2 SQIVND (reference sequence). There are 16 residues in the CDR3. V was clipped by 0 bases and J by 5 bases; unmatched bases: 7. The chain's CDR3 is CASSIEWWEGHNEQFF. Written as DNA, the CDR3 is TGTGCCAGTAGTATAGAATGGTGGGAGGGGCACAATGAGCAGTTCTTC.

The chain links TRBV7-9 to TRBJ2-2, with a tentative D call TRBD1 (5 bases). Per germline, CDR1 SEHNR and CDR2 FQNEAQ (reference sequence). The CDR3 contains 16 residues. V lost 3 bases and J 0 bases, leaving 11 bases between the germline ends. CDR3 sequence reads: CASSLPIGANTGELFF. In DNA, the CDR3 is TGTGCCAGCAGCTTGCCCATAGGGGCGAACACCGGGGAGCTGTTTTTT.

The chain links TRBV4-1 to TRBJ2-1; D is uncertain. Trimming removed 3 bases at V and 6 bases at J, with 9 bases between. The CDR3 length is 13 residues. The germline V gene has CDR1 MGHRA and CDR2 YSYEKL. The CDR3 DNA sequence: TGCGCCAGCAGCCAGCTAGTCCCCAATGAGCAGTTCTTC. It translates to CASSQLVPNEQFF.

The V call is TRBV11-3, the J call TRBJ2-7, with a tentative D call TRBD1 (6 bases). V dropped 2 bases and J dropped 3 bases, with 14 bases sitting between them. The germline V gene has CDR1 SGHNT and CDR2 YENEEA. The CDR3 is made up of 15 amino acids. The CDR3 is CASSLLGARGYEQYF. CDR3 nucleotide sequence: TGTGCCAGCAGCTTACTGGGGGCGAGAGGCTACGAGCAGTACTTC.